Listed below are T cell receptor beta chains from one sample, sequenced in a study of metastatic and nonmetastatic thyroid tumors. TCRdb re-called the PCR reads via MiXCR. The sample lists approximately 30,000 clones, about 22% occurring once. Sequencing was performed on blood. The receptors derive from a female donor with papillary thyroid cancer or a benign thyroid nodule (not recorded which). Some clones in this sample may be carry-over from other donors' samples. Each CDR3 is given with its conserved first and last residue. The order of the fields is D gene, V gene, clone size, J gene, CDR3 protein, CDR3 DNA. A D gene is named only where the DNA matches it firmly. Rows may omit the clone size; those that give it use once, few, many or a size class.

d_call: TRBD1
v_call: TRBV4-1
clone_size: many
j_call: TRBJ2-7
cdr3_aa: CASSSDRGYEQYF
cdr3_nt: TGCGCCAGCAGCTCGGACAGGGGGTACGAGCAGTACTTC

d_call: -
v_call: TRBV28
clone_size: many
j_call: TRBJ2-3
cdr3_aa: CASSFVLLPDTQYF
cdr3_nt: TGTGCCAGCAGTTTTGTATTACTACCAGATACGCAGTATTTT

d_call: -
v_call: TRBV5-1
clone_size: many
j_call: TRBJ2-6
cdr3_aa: CASSLTTLGLRTGANVLTF
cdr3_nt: TGCGCCAGCAGCTTGACGACATTGGGTTTGCGCACTGGGGCCAACGTCCTGACTTTC

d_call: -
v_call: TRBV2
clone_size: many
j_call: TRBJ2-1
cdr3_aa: CASSEGSAEREQFF
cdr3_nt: TGTGCCAGCAGTGAAGGCTCCGCGGAGCGCGAGCAGTTCTTC

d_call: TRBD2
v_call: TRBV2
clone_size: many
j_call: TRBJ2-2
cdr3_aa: CASSEGREGPTGELFF
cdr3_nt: TGTGCCAGCAGTGAAGGGCGGGAGGGCCCCACCGGGGAGCTGTTTTTT

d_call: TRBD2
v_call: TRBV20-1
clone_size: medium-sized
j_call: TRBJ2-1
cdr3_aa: CSAATSGPYNEQFF
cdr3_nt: TGCAGTGCGGCTACTAGCGGACCTTACAATGAGCAGTTCTTC

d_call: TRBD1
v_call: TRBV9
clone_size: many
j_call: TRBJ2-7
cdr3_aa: CASSSGTGVTYEQYF
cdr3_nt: TGTGCCAGCAGCTCGGGGACAGGGGTAACCTACGAGCAGTACTTC

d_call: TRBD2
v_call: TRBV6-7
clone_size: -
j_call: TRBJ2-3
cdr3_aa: CGSIDGTRGTDTQYF
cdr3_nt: TGTGGCAGCATTGACGGGACTAGAGGCACAGATACGCAGTATTTT

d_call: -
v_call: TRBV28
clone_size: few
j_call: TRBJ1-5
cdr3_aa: CASSLPTWGVEPQHF
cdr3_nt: TGTGCCAGCAGTTTGCCGACATGGGGCGTTGAGCCCCAGCATTTT

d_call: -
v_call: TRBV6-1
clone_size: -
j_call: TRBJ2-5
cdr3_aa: CASSEAGRGGPRQETPYF
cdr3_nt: TGTGCCAGCAGTGAAGCCGGGAGAGGGGGCCCGAGACAAGAGACCCCGTACTTC

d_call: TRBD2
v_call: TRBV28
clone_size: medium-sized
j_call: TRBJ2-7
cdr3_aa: CASNHQRGAYEQYF
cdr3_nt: TGTGCCAGCAACCACCAGCGGGGCGCCTACGAGCAGTACTTC

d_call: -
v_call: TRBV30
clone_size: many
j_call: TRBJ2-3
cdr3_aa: CAYNRVGHTDTQYF
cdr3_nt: TGTGCCTACAACAGGGTGGGTCACACAGATACGCAGTATTTT

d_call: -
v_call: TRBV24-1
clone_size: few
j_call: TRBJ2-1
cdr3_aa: CATGRGDEQFF
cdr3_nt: TGTGCCACCGGTCGGGGCGATGAGCAGTTCTTC

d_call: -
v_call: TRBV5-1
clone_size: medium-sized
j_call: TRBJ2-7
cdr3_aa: CASSGTGDREQYF
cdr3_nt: TGCGCCAGCAGCGGGACGGGGGATAGAGAGCAGTACTTC

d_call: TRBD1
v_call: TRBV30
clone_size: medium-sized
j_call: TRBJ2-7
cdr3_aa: CASAQGLPGEQYF
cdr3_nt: TGTGCTTCGGCACAGGGGTTGCCAGGAGAGCAGTACTTC

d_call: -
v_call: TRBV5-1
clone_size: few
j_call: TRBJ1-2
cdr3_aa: CASSLDDSYGYTF
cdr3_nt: TGCGCCAGCAGCTTAGACGACAGCTATGGCTACACCTTC

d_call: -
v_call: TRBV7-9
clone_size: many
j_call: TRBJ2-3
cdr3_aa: CASSPRVYTDTQYF
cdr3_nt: TGTGCCAGCAGCCCGAGGGTATACACAGATACGCAGTATTTT

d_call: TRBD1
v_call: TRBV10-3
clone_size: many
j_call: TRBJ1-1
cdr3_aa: CAISANGQGASEAFF
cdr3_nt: TGTGCCATCAGCGCTAACGGACAGGGGGCGAGTGAAGCTTTCTTT

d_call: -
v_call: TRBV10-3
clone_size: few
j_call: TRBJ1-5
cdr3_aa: CAISVDICNQPQHF
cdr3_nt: TGTGCCATCAGTGTTGACATTTGCAATCAGCCCCAGCATTTT

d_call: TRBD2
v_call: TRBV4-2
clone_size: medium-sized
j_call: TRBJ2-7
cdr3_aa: CASSRSATSGRGSEQYF
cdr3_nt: TGTGCCAGCAGCCGGAGTGCGACTAGCGGGAGGGGATCCGAGCAGTACTTC

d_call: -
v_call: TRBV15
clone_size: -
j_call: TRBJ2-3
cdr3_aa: CATSRGFWGGTVGDSNQPQYF
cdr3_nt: TGTGCCACCAGCAGAGGGTTTTGGGGGGGGACAGTGGGAGATAGCAATCAGCCCCAGTATTTT

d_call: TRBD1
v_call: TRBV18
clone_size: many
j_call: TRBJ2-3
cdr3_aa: CASSPTPGQGGADTQYF
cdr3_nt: TGTGCCAGCTCACCAACCCCCGGACAGGGAGGCGCAGATACGCAGTATTTT

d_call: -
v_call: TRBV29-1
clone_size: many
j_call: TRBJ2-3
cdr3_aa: CSVGTGLSDRRTDTQYF
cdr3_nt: TGCAGCGTTGGTACAGGGTTGAGCGACCGCCGCACAGATACGCAGTATTTT